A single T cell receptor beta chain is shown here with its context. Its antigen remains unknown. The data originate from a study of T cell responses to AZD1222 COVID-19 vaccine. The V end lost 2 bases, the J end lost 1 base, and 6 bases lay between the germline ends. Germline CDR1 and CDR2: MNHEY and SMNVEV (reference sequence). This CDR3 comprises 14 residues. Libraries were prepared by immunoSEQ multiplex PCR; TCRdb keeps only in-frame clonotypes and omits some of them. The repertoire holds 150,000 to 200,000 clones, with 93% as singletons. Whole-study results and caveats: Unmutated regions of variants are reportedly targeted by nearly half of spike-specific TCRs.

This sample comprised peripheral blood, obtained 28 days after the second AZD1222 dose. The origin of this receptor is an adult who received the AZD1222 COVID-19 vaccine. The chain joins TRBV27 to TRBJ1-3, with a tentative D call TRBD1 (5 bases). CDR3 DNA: TGTGCCAGCAGTTTAAGGGGATCTGGAAACACCATATATTTT. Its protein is CASSLRGSGNTIYF.